This TCR beta chain was retrieved from a study of blood T cell repertoires in COVID-19. Across the study: The United States, Italy and Spain were the sources of the acute and convalescent COVID-19 samples.

Per the authors' pipeline: Reference gene primer amplification in the assay estimated nucleated cell counts. Sequencing used immunoSEQ multiplex PCR; TCRdb keeps in-frame clones, though not all of them. V, J and clone size reflect that table, while D and trimming were determined from the DNA. The table lists approximately 44,000 clones, around 88% of them singletons. V shed 3 bases and J shed 2 bases, with 8 bases lying between them. The germline gives CDR1 SGHTA, CDR2 FQGNSA. The CDR3 totals 14 residues. This TCR came from a human donor in a cohort sampled during active COVID-19. The chain employs TRBV7-2 and TRBJ1-3; D is unclear. The sample comprised peripheral blood. The chain's CDR3 is CASSFGGPGNTIYF. CDR3 DNA sequence: TGTGCCAGCAGCTTCGGTGGGCCTGGAAACACCATATATTTT.